The clone carrying this TCR beta chain was counted at least ten times. A much larger clone differs from this one at a single base, so this may be a read error. The data originate from a study of metastatic and nonmetastatic thyroid tumors. The ends were cut back, 5 bases at V and 0 bases at J, with 12 bases in the middle. Germline lookup yields CDR1 MDHEN and CDR2 SYDVKM. This CDR3 spans 15 amino acids. No patient had received any treatment before thyroid surgery. TCRdb re-clonotyped the PCR reads through MiXCR. The sample records around 18,000 clones, 33% being singletons. The chain uses TRBV28 and TRBJ2-3; D gene unclear. The sequencing sample was made of tumor tissue. This TCR was recovered from a male donor with papillary thyroid cancer or a benign thyroid nodule (not recorded which). Some clones in this sample may be carry-over from other donors' samples. The CDR3 DNA follows: TGTGCCAGCAGTATATATAGGCTAAGCACAGATACGCAGTATTTT. It translates to CASSIYRLSTDTQYF.